Sequencing of this T cell receptor (beta chain) was carried out in a study of T-cell memory formation after mild COVID-19. Points from the study as a whole: Some clones that responded turned up in pre-infection memory, which suggests that cross-reactive memory joined in. Of the contracting clones, CD4+ ones lay mainly in CM and EM, and CD8+ ones in EMRA.

This clonotype appeared a few times. What it binds is not known. CDR1 LGHNA and CDR2 YNFKEQ come from the germline V gene. The CDR3 is 18 amino acids. V lost 4 bases to trimming and J lost 1 base, with 20 bases between them. TCRdb processed the 5' RACE reads anew with MiXCR; each CDR3 protein has one entry. The data show about 160,000 distinct CDR3 sequences, with roughly a third seen just once and more than 10% held by the top ten. The sequence came from an adult woman who had mild COVID-19 (a few samples of this study predate the infection). Cell type and time point are not known. The sequencing sample was made of PBMCs or a T cell subset sorted from them (not recorded which). The chain is built from TRBV4-2 and TRBJ2-1, with no clear D. CDR3 sequence (DNA): TGTGCCAGCAGCCCTGGCGCTCTCCTGGGTGGGTCCTACAATGAGCAGTTCTTC. It translates to CASSPGALLGGSYNEQFF.